This TCR beta chain was obtained from a study of blood T cell repertoires in COVID-19. Study-wide context: Nucleic acid was either cDNA or gDNA, and it came from T cells, B-cell-depleted T cells, or PBMCs.

The study assigned cohorts using participant-reported clinical history. The CDR3 contains 13 residues. V was shortened by 2 bases and J by 8 bases, with 10 bases between the two germline ends. Original analysis: Reference gene primer amplification in the assay estimated nucleated cell counts. TCRdb keeps only in-frame clones here, not all; method: immunoSEQ multiplex PCR. V and J calls and clone size are given by that table; D and trimming were obtained from the DNA. The top ten clones hold roughly 2.7% of a sample with some 200,000 clones, 88% of them seen once. The TCR was taken from a woman in her 30s who had recovered from COVID-19. The chain couples TRBV12-3 or TRBV12-4 to TRBJ1-3; D is unresolved. What was sequenced was PBMCs or T cells enriched from blood (not recorded which). The CDR3 loop reads CASSLSGKHTIYF. The CDR3 nucleotides are TGTGCCAGCAGTTTAAGCGGAAAGCACACCATATATTTT.